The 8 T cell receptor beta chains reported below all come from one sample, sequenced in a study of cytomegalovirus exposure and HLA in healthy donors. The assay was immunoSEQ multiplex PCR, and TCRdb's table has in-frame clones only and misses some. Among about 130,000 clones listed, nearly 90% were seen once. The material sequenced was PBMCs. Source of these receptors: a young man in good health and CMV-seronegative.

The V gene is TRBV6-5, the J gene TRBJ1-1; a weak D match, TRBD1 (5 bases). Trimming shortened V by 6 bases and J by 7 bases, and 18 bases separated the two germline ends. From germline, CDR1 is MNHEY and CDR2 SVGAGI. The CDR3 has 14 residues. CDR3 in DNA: TGTGCCAGCAGGCCCCGCGGAACAGGAGATGAAGCTTTCTTT. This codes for CASRPRGTGDEAFF.

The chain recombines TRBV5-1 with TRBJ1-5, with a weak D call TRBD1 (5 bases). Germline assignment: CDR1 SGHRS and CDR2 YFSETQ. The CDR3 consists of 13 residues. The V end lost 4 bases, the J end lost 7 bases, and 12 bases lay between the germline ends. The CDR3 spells CASSRDGGQPQHF. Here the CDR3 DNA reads TGCGCCAGCAGCAGGGACGGGGGACAGCCCCAGCATTTT.

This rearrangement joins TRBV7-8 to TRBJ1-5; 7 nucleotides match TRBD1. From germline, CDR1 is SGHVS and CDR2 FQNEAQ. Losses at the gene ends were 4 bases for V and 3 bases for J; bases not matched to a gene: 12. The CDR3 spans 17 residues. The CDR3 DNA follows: TGTGCCAGCAGCTCTCCACTCCCCGGGACAGCCAATCAGCCCCAGCATTTT. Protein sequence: CASSSPLPGTANQPQHF.

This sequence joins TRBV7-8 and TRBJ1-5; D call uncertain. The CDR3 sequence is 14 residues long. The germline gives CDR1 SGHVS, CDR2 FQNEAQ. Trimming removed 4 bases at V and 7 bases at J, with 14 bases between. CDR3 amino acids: CASSSSVSGQPQHF. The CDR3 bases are TGTGCCAGCAGCTCTTCGGTGTCCGGGCAGCCCCAGCATTTT.

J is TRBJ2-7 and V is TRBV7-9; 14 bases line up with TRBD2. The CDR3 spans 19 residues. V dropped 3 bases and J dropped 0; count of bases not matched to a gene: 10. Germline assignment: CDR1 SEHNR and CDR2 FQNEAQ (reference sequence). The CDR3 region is CASSFGGLAGAALSYEQYF. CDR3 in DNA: TGTGCCAGCAGCTTCGGGGGACTAGCGGGGGCCGCCCTCTCCTACGAGCAGTACTTC.

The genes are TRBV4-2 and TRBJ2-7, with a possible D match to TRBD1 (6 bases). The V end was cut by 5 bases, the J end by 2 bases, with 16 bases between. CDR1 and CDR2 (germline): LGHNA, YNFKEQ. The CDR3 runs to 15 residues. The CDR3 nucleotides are TGTGCCAGCAGCTCGAACAGGGCGAGGACCTACGAGCAGTACTTC. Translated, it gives CASSSNRARTYEQYF.

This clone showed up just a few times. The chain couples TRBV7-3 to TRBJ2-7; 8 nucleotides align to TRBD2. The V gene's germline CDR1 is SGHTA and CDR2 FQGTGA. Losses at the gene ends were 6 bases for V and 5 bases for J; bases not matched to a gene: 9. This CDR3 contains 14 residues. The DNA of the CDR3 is TGTGCCAGCAGTCCTACGGGGGGGCCTAACGAGCAGTACTTC. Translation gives CASSPTGGPNEQYF. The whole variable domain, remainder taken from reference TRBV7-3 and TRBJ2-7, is GAGVSQTPSNKVTEKGKYVELRCDPISGHTALYWYRQSLGQGPEFLIYFQGTGAADDSGLPNDRFFAVRPEGSVSTLKIQRTERGDSAVYLCASSPTGGPNEQYFGPGTRLTVT.

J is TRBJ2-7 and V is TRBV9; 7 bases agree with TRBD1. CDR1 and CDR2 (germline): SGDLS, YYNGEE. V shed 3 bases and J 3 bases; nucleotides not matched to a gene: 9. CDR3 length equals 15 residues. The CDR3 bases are TGTGCCAGCAGCGCCGGCCCGACAGGGCGCTACGAGCAGTACTTC. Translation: CASSAGPTGRYEQYF.